This TCR beta chain came from a study of blood T cell repertoires in COVID-19. About the research overall: The United States, Italy and Spain supplied acute and convalescent COVID-19 samples. T cells, B-cell-depleted T cells, or PBMCs supplied cDNA or gDNA.

As handled by the study authors: Reference gene primer amplification in the assay estimated nucleated cell counts. Only in-frame clones appear in the TCRdb table, and some are missing; sequencing was by immunoSEQ multiplex PCR. Clone size and the V and J calls come from that table; the DNA yielded D and trimming. The sample carries 150,000 to 200,000 clones, about 70% recorded once. Germline CDR1 is SNHLY and CDR2 is FYNNEI. The CDR3 covers 14 residues. V dropped 8 bases and J dropped 5 bases, with 19 bases sitting between them. V and J are TRBV2 and TRBJ2-7; D uncertain. The clonotype originates from a woman in her 50s with active or convalescent COVID-19. Sequenced input: peripheral blood. CDR3 amino acids: CASFDFGQTHEQYF. CDR3 nucleotide sequence: TGTGCCAGCTTCGATTTTGGGCAGACCCACGAGCAGTACTTC. Looking up the rest from reference TRBV2 and TRBJ2-7 gives the full variable domain: EPEVTQTPSHQVTQMGQEVILRCVPISNHLYFYWYRQILGQKVEFLVSFYNNEISEKSEIFDDQFSVERPDGSNFTLKIRSTKLEDSAMYFCASFDFGQTHEQYFGPGTRLTVT.